These T cell receptor beta chains were read from a single sample in a study of beta chain features in type 1 diabetes. The assay was immunoSEQ multiplex PCR, and TCRdb's table has in-frame clones only and misses some. In the table there are roughly 47,000 clones, around 45% of which are singletons. The sequencing input was stem cell memory CD4+ T cells from blood. The receptors were gathered from a man aged 30 to 39 with type 1 diabetes. Each CDR3 is given with its conserved first and last residue. The order of the fields is CDR3 DNA, CDR3 protein, V gene, clone size, J gene, D gene. D genes are given only for firm matches. Part of the rows lack a size; the others show once, few, many or a class for expanded clones.

CDR3 DNA: TGTGCCAGCTCACCACCCGGGGTCTATGGCTACACCTTC; CDR3 protein: CASSPPGVYGYTF; V gene: TRBV18; clone size: once; J gene: TRBJ1-2; D gene: -
CDR3 DNA: TGTGCCAGCAGCACGGGACTAGCGGGTAACAATGAGCAGTTCTTC; CDR3 protein: CASSTGLAGNNEQFF; V gene: TRBV9; clone size: once; J gene: TRBJ2-1; D gene: TRBD2
CDR3 DNA: TGTGCCAGCAGCTGGGGCTTTAAGTACGAGCAGTACTTC; CDR3 protein: CASSWGFKYEQYF; V gene: TRBV7-2; clone size: few; J gene: TRBJ2-7; D gene: -
CDR3 DNA: TGCGCCAGCAGCTTGAGAACGGACACTGAAGCTTTCTTT; CDR3 protein: CASSLRTDTEAFF; V gene: TRBV5-1; clone size: -; J gene: TRBJ1-1; D gene: -
CDR3 DNA: TGTGCCAGCGCCAAATCCGGGCAGGGGGTCGGCGAGCAGTACTTC; CDR3 protein: CASAKSGQGVGEQYF; V gene: TRBV5-4; clone size: -; J gene: TRBJ2-7; D gene: TRBD1
CDR3 DNA: TGTGCCAGCAGTGAGGGGCAGGGCAACACTGAAGCTTTCTTT; CDR3 protein: CASSEGQGNTEAFF; V gene: TRBV2; clone size: -; J gene: TRBJ1-1; D gene: -
CDR3 DNA: TGTGCCAGCAGCGCCACGGGGACAGGGGGCGCGTTGGAGACCCAGTACTTC; CDR3 protein: CASSATGTGGALETQYF; V gene: TRBV9; clone size: -; J gene: TRBJ2-5; D gene: TRBD1
CDR3 DNA: TGTGCCAGCAGTGAAGCGCGGACAGGGGCACCTCGGCCCCAGCATTTT; CDR3 protein: CASSEARTGAPRPQHF; V gene: TRBV6-1; clone size: few; J gene: TRBJ1-5; D gene: TRBD1
CDR3 DNA: TGTGCCAGCAGCTACTTACAGGGAACTGAAGCTTTCTTT; CDR3 protein: CASSYLQGTEAFF; V gene: TRBV7-9; clone size: -; J gene: TRBJ1-1; D gene: -
CDR3 DNA: TGTGCCAGTAGTTCGGGACTAGCGTTTTCTGAGCAGTTCTTC; CDR3 protein: CASSSGLAFSEQFF; V gene: TRBV19; clone size: few; J gene: TRBJ2-1; D gene: TRBD2
CDR3 DNA: TGTGCCAGCAGTCTCCTTTGGACTAGCGGAGAAAGACATGAGCAGTTCTTC; CDR3 protein: CASSLLWTSGERHEQFF; V gene: TRBV5-4; clone size: -; J gene: TRBJ2-1; D gene: TRBD2
CDR3 DNA: TGTGCCAGCAGCTTAGCGGGGGGTCTCGTGAAGACCCAGTACTTC; CDR3 protein: CASSLAGGLVKTQYF; V gene: TRBV11-2; clone size: -; J gene: TRBJ2-5; D gene: TRBD2
CDR3 DNA: TGTGCCAGCAGTTTGGGGACAGCACCCTATGGCTACACCTTC; CDR3 protein: CASSLGTAPYGYTF; V gene: TRBV28; clone size: -; J gene: TRBJ1-2; D gene: TRBD1
CDR3 DNA: TGTGCCAGTATGGCACGAGCGGTGGTTAACTATGGCTACACCTTC; CDR3 protein: CASMARAVVNYGYTF; V gene: TRBV19; clone size: few; J gene: TRBJ1-2; D gene: -
CDR3 DNA: TGTGCCAGCAGTCGACAGGGACCAGAAAAACTGTTTTTT; CDR3 protein: CASSRQGPEKLFF; V gene: TRBV28; clone size: few; J gene: TRBJ1-4; D gene: TRBD1
CDR3 DNA: TGTGCCAGTAGTTCCCCCTCAGGACTAGCGGGAGTTTATACCGGGGAGCTGTTTTTT; CDR3 protein: CASSSPSGLAGVYTGELFF; V gene: TRBV19; clone size: -; J gene: TRBJ2-2; D gene: TRBD2
CDR3 DNA: TGTGCCAGCAGTGATCGACAGGTTCTTTACTTC; CDR3 protein: CASSDRQVLYF; V gene: TRBV2; clone size: -; J gene: TRBJ2-5; D gene: -
CDR3 DNA: TGTGCCAGCTCACCTCTCAGGGGGTGGGAAACTGAAGCTTTCTTT; CDR3 protein: CASSPLRGWETEAFF; V gene: TRBV18; clone size: few; J gene: TRBJ1-1; D gene: TRBD1
CDR3 DNA: TGTGCCAGCAGCCAAAGATGGGGGGCGAACACCGGGGAGCTGTTTTTT; CDR3 protein: CASSQRWGANTGELFF; V gene: TRBV11-2; clone size: -; J gene: TRBJ2-2; D gene: -
CDR3 DNA: TGTGCCAGCAGCTTACCCCTCGGGTTCGGTACTGAAGCTTTCTTT; CDR3 protein: CASSLPLGFGTEAFF; V gene: TRBV7-8; clone size: -; J gene: TRBJ1-1; D gene: -
CDR3 DNA: TGCGCCAGCAGCTTGTTCGGGGCAACTAATGAAAAACTGTTTTTT; CDR3 protein: CASSLFGATNEKLFF; V gene: TRBV5-1; clone size: -; J gene: TRBJ1-4; D gene: -
CDR3 DNA: TGTGCCAGCTCACCGCTTACTAGCGGGGCCTCCTACAATGAGCAGTTCTTC; CDR3 protein: CASSPLTSGASYNEQFF; V gene: TRBV18; clone size: -; J gene: TRBJ2-1; D gene: TRBD2
CDR3 DNA: TGTGCCAGCAGCCGGCCCCCCACAGGGTCGGCGCGAGGTTACGAGCAGTACTTC; CDR3 protein: CASSRPPTGSARGYEQYF; V gene: TRBV7-9; clone size: few; J gene: TRBJ2-7; D gene: -
CDR3 DNA: TGTGCCAGCAGTTACTCCGGGACACACAGCTATGGCTACACCTTC; CDR3 protein: CASSYSGTHSYGYTF; V gene: TRBV6-6; clone size: few; J gene: TRBJ1-2; D gene: -
CDR3 DNA: TGTGCCAGCAGTTCAACCAGCGGGAGGCAAGTGTACTTC; CDR3 protein: CASSSTSGRQVYF; V gene: TRBV28; clone size: -; J gene: TRBJ2-7; D gene: TRBD2
CDR3 DNA: TGTGCCAGCAGTTACCAGAATGCTCAGGAGCAGTTCTTC; CDR3 protein: CASSYQNAQEQFF; V gene: TRBV6-6; clone size: -; J gene: TRBJ2-1; D gene: -
CDR3 DNA: TGTGCCAGCAGTAAACTTAGCAGGGACACCGGCGCTTTCTTT; CDR3 protein: CASSKLSRDTGAFF; V gene: TRBV7-9; clone size: -; J gene: TRBJ1-1; D gene: -
CDR3 DNA: TGTGCCAGCAGTTTAAGTTCTAGCTCCTACGAGCAGTACTTC; CDR3 protein: CASSLSSSSYEQYF; V gene: TRBV27; clone size: few; J gene: TRBJ2-7; D gene: -
CDR3 DNA: TGTGCCAGCAGTCCACAGGGGGTTGAAGCTTTCTTT; CDR3 protein: CASSPQGVEAFF; V gene: TRBV7-9; clone size: -; J gene: TRBJ1-1; D gene: TRBD1
CDR3 DNA: TGTGCCAGTCTCGGACAGGGGAACACCGGGGAGCTGTTTTTT; CDR3 protein: CASLGQGNTGELFF; V gene: TRBV6-5; clone size: few; J gene: TRBJ2-2; D gene: TRBD1
CDR3 DNA: TGTGCCAGCAAGACAGGGAACACCGGGGAGCTGTTTTTT; CDR3 protein: CASKTGNTGELFF; V gene: TRBV9; clone size: once; J gene: TRBJ2-2; D gene: -
CDR3 DNA: TGTGCCAGCAGTTACTCGATAGGACTAGCTTCTGATGAGCAGTTCTTC; CDR3 protein: CASSYSIGLASDEQFF; V gene: TRBV6-5; clone size: once; J gene: TRBJ2-1; D gene: TRBD2
CDR3 DNA: TGTGCCAGCAGTTTGTTCGGTCGTCGGTACACCGGGGAGCTGTTTTTT; CDR3 protein: CASSLFGRRYTGELFF; V gene: TRBV28; clone size: -; J gene: TRBJ2-2; D gene: -
CDR3 DNA: TGTGCCAGCTCACCAAGGGTCCAAGGGGATGAGCAGTTCTTC; CDR3 protein: CASSPRVQGDEQFF; V gene: TRBV18; clone size: -; J gene: TRBJ2-1; D gene: -
CDR3 DNA: TGCGCCAGCAGCTTGGGAGCGACAGGGAACGAGCAGTACTTC; CDR3 protein: CASSLGATGNEQYF; V gene: TRBV5-1; clone size: few; J gene: TRBJ2-7; D gene: TRBD1
CDR3 DNA: TGCGCCAGCAGCCAAGGGGCGGCAGGGCTGGCTTTCTTT; CDR3 protein: CASSQGAAGLAFF; V gene: TRBV4-3; clone size: -; J gene: TRBJ1-1; D gene: -
CDR3 DNA: TGTGCCAGCAGGGGAGCCGGGACAGGGTCCTACGAGCAGTACTTC; CDR3 protein: CASRGAGTGSYEQYF; V gene: TRBV28; clone size: -; J gene: TRBJ2-7; D gene: TRBD1
CDR3 DNA: TGTGCCAGCAGCTCCACGCGGGCGGGGGAAGATTGGGATGAGCAGTTCTTC; CDR3 protein: CASSSTRAGEDWDEQFF; V gene: TRBV7-2; clone size: few; J gene: TRBJ2-1; D gene: TRBD2
CDR3 DNA: TGTGCCAGCAGCCCGAATACAGGGTCCTACGAGCAGTACTTC; CDR3 protein: CASSPNTGSYEQYF; V gene: TRBV6-5; clone size: once; J gene: TRBJ2-7; D gene: -
CDR3 DNA: TGCGCCAGCAGCTTGCGGACGGCGGGGGGCACTGAAGCTTTCTTT; CDR3 protein: CASSLRTAGGTEAFF; V gene: TRBV5-1; clone size: -; J gene: TRBJ1-1; D gene: -
CDR3 DNA: TGCGCCAGCAGCCCAGGCGGGGGAGGACTTGGAGAAAAACTGTTTTTT; CDR3 protein: CASSPGGGGLGEKLFF; V gene: TRBV5-1; clone size: few; J gene: TRBJ1-4; D gene: -
CDR3 DNA: TGTGCCAGTAGAGCAGGACAGGTAGTAGCCGGGGAGCTGTTTTTT; CDR3 protein: CASRAGQVVAGELFF; V gene: TRBV19; clone size: once; J gene: TRBJ2-2; D gene: TRBD1
CDR3 DNA: TGTGCCAGCAGCTTGGGGGGGGTTGTCTTGGCCGGGGAGCTGTTTTTT; CDR3 protein: CASSLGGVVLAGELFF; V gene: TRBV7-2; clone size: once; J gene: TRBJ2-2; D gene: TRBD2
CDR3 DNA: TGTGCCAGCAGCTTAGTTCTCACCGGGGGATGGTGGAACCTGTACGAGCAGTACTTC; CDR3 protein: CASSLVLTGGWWNLYEQYF; V gene: TRBV7-9; clone size: once; J gene: TRBJ2-7; D gene: -
CDR3 DNA: TGTGCCAGCAGCTTAGCGTTGACGACAGCCATGAACACTGAAGCTTTCTTT; CDR3 protein: CASSLALTTAMNTEAFF; V gene: TRBV7-9; clone size: few; J gene: TRBJ1-1; D gene: -
CDR3 DNA: TGTGCCAGCCCCAGGAACGTGGCGCCCTACGAGCAGTACTTC; CDR3 protein: CASPRNVAPYEQYF; V gene: TRBV6-1; clone size: -; J gene: TRBJ2-7; D gene: -
CDR3 DNA: TGTGCCAGCAGTGCCCTAGGACTAGCGGGCGGGCGGGAGTTCTTC; CDR3 protein: CASSALGLAGGREFF; V gene: TRBV6-5; clone size: -; J gene: TRBJ2-1; D gene: TRBD2
CDR3 DNA: TGCGCCAGCAGCTGGTCGCAGGGTACCTACGAGCAGTACTTC; CDR3 protein: CASSWSQGTYEQYF; V gene: TRBV5-1; clone size: -; J gene: TRBJ2-7; D gene: -
CDR3 DNA: TGTGCCAGCAGCTCCGGCGGGACAGGGAAGTTAAACAATGAGCAGTTCTTC; CDR3 protein: CASSSGGTGKLNNEQFF; V gene: TRBV11-3; clone size: -; J gene: TRBJ2-1; D gene: TRBD1
CDR3 DNA: TGTGCCAGCAGCAAAAGACGGCGGAGCGGGAGAAACACAGATACGCAGTATTTT; CDR3 protein: CASSKRRRSGRNTDTQYF; V gene: TRBV14; clone size: few; J gene: TRBJ2-3; D gene: TRBD2
CDR3 DNA: TGTGCCAGCAGGCCAGTGTCCTCTGGGGCCAACGTCCTGACTTTC; CDR3 protein: CASRPVSSGANVLTF; V gene: TRBV5-6; clone size: -; J gene: TRBJ2-6; D gene: -
CDR3 DNA: TGTGCCAGCAGCTTACTAGCGGAGAGCACAGATACGCAGTATTTT; CDR3 protein: CASSLLAESTDTQYF; V gene: TRBV5-6; clone size: -; J gene: TRBJ2-3; D gene: TRBD2
CDR3 DNA: TGTGCCAGCTGCTTCGGGACAACTATCTACGAGCAGTACTTC; CDR3 protein: CASCFGTTIYEQYF; V gene: TRBV6-5; clone size: few; J gene: TRBJ2-7; D gene: -
CDR3 DNA: TGTGCCAGCAGCTTCGGAGACACAGATACGCAGTATTTT; CDR3 protein: CASSFGDTDTQYF; V gene: TRBV7-2; clone size: -; J gene: TRBJ2-3; D gene: -
CDR3 DNA: TGTGCCAGCAGCGAGGGACCAGGGGGCACTGAAGCTTTCTTT; CDR3 protein: CASSEGPGGTEAFF; V gene: TRBV9; clone size: -; J gene: TRBJ1-1; D gene: TRBD1
CDR3 DNA: TGCGCCAGCAGCGGGACAGGGAGGGACACCGGGGAGCTGTTTTTT; CDR3 protein: CASSGTGRDTGELFF; V gene: TRBV5-1; clone size: -; J gene: TRBJ2-2; D gene: TRBD1
CDR3 DNA: TGTGCCAGCAGCTTAGGGCGGCAAGAGAGGAATGAGCAGTTCTTC; CDR3 protein: CASSLGRQERNEQFF; V gene: TRBV7-2; clone size: -; J gene: TRBJ2-1; D gene: -
CDR3 DNA: TGTGCCAGTACCCCCGCTAGCGTCTCTGGGGCCAACGTCCTGACTTTC; CDR3 protein: CASTPASVSGANVLTF; V gene: TRBV19; clone size: -; J gene: TRBJ2-6; D gene: -